One T cell receptor beta chain is described in this entry. Its antigen is as yet unknown. The PCR employed 60 Vbeta primers together with 13 Jbeta primers. Some clones are missing from TCRdb's copy, which holds only in-frame ones; the method was immunoSEQ multiplex PCR. This sample has about 120,000 clones, with around 76% found just once. The data stem from a study of cytomegalovirus exposure and HLA in healthy donors. In the study overall: Earlier work reported 100 million or so unique TCR beta sequences from some 170 million T cells.

Trimming took 4 bases from V and 10 from J, leaving 21 bases between them. Germline V gene lookup returns CDR1 MNHNS and CDR2 SASEGT. The CDR3 length is 15 residues. Study-wide results and limits: TCR beta V- and J-gene trimming was later associated with a missense DCLRE1C variant. When the data were analyzed later, several of the most significant clusters appeared to be linked to common viral pathogens. Being productive about 87% or about 30% of the time was typical of most TCR beta V segments in an earlier analysis.

The TCR comes from a man aged 60-69 years in good health and CMV-seropositive. The chain carries TRBV6-1 and TRBJ2-3, with D possibly being TRBD1 (5 bases). The specimen sequenced was PBMCs. CDR3 in DNA: TGTGCCAGCAGTGGCCGGATTGGGGTGGTAGGGGCGCAGTATTTT. Protein sequence: CASSGRIGVVGAQYF.